This TCR beta chain comes out of a study of T cell responses to AZD1222 COVID-19 vaccine. The assay was immunoSEQ multiplex PCR, and TCRdb's table has in-frame clones only and misses some. The table shows tens of thousands of clones, with roughly four fifths occurring only once. This CDR3 region has 15 residues. Trimming at V came to 1 base and at J to 0 bases, leaving 3 bases not matched to a gene. CDR1 is SGHNT, CDR2 YYREEE, per germline (reference sequence). This chain uses TRBV5-4 with TRBJ1-2; 7 bases line up with TRBD1. Here the sequenced sample was peripheral blood, taken 28 days after the second AZD1222 dose. This receptor was obtained from an adult who received the AZD1222 COVID-19 vaccine. The CDR3 here is CASSLQGTANYGYTF. The DNA of the CDR3 is TGTGCCAGCAGCTTGCAGGGGACAGCTAACTATGGCTACACCTTC. Full variable domain (remainder filled in from reference TRBV5-4 and TRBJ1-2): ETGVTQSPTHLIKTRGQQVTLRCSSQSGHNTVSWYQQALGQGPQFIFQYYREEENGRGNFPPRFSGLQFPNYSSELNVNALELDDSALYLCASSLQGTANYGYTFGSGTRLTVV.